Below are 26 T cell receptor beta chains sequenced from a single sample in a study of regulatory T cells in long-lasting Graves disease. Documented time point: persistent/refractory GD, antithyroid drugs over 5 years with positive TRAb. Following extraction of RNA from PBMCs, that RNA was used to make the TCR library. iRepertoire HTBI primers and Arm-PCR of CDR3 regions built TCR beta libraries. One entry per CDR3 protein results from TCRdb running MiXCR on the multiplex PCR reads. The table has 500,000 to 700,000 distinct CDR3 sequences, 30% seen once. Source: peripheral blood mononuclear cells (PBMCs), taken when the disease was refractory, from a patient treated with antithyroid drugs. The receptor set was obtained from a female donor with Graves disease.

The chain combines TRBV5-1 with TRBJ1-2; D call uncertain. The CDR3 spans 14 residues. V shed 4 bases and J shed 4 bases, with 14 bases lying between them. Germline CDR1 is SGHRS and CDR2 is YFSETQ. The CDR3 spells CASSPRDGSYGYTF. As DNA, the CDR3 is TGCGCCAGCAGCCCCCGTGACGGATCCTATGGCTACACCTTC.

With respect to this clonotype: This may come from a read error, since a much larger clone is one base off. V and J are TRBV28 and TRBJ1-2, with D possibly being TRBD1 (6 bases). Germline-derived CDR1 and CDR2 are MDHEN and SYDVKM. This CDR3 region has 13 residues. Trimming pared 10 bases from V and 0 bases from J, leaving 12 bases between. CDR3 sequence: CANRTAANYGYTF. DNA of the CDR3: TGTGCCAACAGGACAGCGGCTAACTATGGCTACACCTTC.

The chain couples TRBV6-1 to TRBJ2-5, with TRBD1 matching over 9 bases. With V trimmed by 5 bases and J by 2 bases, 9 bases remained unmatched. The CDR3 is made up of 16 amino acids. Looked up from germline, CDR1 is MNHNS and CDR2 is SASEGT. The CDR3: CASSSSTGGYQETQYF. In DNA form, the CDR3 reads TGTGCCAGCAGTAGCTCCACAGGGGGCTATCAAGAGACCCAGTACTTC.

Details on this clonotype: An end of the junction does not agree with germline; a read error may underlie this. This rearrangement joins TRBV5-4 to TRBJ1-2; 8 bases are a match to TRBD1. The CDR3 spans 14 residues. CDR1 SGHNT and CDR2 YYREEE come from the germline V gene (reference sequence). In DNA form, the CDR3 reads TGTGCCAGCAGCTTGTTCGGACAGGGTTGGGGCTGCACCTTC. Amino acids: CASSLFGQGWGCTF.

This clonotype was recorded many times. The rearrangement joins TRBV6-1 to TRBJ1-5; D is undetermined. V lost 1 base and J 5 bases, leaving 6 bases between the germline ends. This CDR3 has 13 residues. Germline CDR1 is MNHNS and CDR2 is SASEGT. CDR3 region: CASSEDWYQPQHF. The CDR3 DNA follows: TGTGCCAGCAGTGAAGATTGGTATCAGCCCCAGCATTTT.

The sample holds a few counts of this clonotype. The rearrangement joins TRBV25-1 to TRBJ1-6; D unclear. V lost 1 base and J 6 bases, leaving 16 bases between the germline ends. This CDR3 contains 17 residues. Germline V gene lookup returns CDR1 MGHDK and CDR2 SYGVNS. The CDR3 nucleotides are TGTGCCAGCAGTGAATCTTTTTTCGGCCAGGCTAATTCACCCCTCCACTTT. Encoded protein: CASSESFFGQANSPLHF. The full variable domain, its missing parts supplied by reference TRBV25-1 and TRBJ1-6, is EADIYQTPRYLVIGTGKKITLECSQTMGHDKMYWYQQDPGMELHLIHYSYGVNSTEKGDLSSESTVSRIRTEHFPLTLESARPSHTSQYLCASSESFFGQANSPLHFGNGTRLTVT.

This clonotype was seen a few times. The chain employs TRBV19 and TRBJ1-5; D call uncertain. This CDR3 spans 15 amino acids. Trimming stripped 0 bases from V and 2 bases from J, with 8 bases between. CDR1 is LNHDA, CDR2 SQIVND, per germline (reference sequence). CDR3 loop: CASSIDRVGNQPQHF. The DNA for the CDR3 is TGTGCCAGTAGTATAGACCGGGTTGGCAATCAGCCCCAGCATTTT.

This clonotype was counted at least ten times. The CDR3 DNA sequence: TGTGCCAGCAGCGGAGGACAGCGGGAGGCTTACGAGCAGTACTTC. Its protein is CASSGGQREAYEQYF. The rearrangement uses TRBV11-3 and TRBJ2-7; 9 bases agree with TRBD2. The CDR3 runs 15 residues. Germline CDR1 and CDR2: SGHNT and YENEEA. With 5 bases clipped from V and 4 bases from J, the junction kept 9 bases outside the gene matches.

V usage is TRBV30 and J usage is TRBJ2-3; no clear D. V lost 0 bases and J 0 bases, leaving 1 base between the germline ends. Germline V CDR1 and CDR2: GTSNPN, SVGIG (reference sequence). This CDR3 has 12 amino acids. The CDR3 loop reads CAWSVSTDTQYF. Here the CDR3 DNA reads TGTGCCTGGAGTGTAAGCACAGATACGCAGTATTTT.

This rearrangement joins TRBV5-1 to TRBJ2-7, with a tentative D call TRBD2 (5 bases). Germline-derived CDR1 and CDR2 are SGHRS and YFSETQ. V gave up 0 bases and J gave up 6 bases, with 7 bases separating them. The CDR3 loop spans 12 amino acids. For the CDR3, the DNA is TGCGCCAGCAGCTTGGACCTAGCCGAGCAGTACTTC. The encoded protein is CASSLDLAEQYF.

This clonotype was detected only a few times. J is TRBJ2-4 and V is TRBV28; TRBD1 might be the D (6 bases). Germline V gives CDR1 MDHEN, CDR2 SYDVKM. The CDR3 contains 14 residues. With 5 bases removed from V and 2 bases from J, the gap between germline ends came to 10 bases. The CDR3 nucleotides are TGTGCCAGCAGTCTTACAGGGTCCAAAAACATTCAGTACTTC. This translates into CASSLTGSKNIQYF. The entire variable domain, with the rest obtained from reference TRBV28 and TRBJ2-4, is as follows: DVKVTQSSRYLVKRTGEKVFLECVQDMDHENMFWYRQDPGLGLRLIYFSYDVKMKEKGDIPEGYSVSREKKERFSLILESASTNQTSMYLCASSLTGSKNIQYFGAGTRLSVL.

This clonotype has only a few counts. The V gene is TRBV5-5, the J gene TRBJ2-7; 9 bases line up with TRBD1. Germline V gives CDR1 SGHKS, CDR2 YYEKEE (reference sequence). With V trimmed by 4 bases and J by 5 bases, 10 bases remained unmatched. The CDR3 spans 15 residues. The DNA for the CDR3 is TGTGCCAGCAGCCACCCACAGGGGGCTGGCGACGAGCAGTACTTC. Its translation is CASSHPQGAGDEQYF.

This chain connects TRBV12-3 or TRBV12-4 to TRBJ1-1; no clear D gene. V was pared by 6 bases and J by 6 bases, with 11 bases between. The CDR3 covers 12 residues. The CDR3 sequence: CASSLQTPEAFF. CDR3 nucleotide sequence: TGTGCCAGCAGCCTCCAGACGCCTGAAGCTTTCTTT.

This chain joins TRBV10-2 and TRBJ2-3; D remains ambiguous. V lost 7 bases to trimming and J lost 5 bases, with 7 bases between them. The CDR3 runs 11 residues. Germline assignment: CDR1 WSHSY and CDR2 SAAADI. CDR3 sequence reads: CASTAIDTQYF. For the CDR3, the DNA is TGCGCCAGCACGGCAATAGATACGCAGTATTTT.

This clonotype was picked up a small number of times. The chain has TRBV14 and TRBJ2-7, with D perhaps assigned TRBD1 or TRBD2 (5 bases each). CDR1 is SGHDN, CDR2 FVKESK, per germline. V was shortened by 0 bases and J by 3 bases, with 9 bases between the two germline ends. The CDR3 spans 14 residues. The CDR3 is CASSQERGGYEQYF. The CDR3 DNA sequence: TGTGCCAGCAGCCAAGAACGTGGGGGCTACGAGCAGTACTTC.

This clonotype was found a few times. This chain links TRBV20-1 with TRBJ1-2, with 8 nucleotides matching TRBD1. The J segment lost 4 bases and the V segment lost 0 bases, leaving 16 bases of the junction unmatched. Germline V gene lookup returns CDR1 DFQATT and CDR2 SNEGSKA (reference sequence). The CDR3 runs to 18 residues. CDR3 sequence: CSARDRVAGGAKGYGYTF. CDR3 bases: TGCAGTGCTAGAGATCGGGTGGCAGGGGGCGCCAAGGGCTATGGCTACACCTTC.

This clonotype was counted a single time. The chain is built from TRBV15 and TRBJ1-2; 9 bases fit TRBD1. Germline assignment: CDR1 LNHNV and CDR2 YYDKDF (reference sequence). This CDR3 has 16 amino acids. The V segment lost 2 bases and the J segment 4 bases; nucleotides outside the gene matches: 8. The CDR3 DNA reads TGTGCCACCAGCAGACCCCACCTGACAGGGGGCTATGGCTACACCTTC. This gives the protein CATSRPHLTGGYGYTF.

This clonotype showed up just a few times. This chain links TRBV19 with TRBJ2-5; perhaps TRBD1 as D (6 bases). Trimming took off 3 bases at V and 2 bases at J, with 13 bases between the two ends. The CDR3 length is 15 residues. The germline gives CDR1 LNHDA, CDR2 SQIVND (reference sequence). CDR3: CASSMHRAAQETQYF. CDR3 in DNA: TGTGCCAGTAGTATGCACAGGGCTGCGCAAGAGACCCAGTACTTC.

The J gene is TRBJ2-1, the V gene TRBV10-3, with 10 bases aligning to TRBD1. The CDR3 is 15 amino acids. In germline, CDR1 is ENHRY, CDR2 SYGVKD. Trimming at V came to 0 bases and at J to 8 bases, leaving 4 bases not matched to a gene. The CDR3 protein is CAISESRGTGDEQFF. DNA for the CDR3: TGTGCCATCAGTGAGTCGCGCGGGACAGGGGATGAGCAGTTCTTC.

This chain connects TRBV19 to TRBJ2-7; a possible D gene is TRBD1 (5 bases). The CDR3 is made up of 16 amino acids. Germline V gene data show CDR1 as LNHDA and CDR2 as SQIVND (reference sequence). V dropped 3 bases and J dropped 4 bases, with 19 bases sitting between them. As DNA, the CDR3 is TGTGCCAGTAGTATTTCCCACAGGCATTACCTTTACGAGCAGTACTTC. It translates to CASSISHRHYLYEQYF.

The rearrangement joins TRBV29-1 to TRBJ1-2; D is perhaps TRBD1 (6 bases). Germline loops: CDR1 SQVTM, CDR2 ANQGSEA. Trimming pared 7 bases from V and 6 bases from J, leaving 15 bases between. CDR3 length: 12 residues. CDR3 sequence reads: CSGRTDYHGYTF. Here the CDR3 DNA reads TGCAGCGGGCGGACAGACTACCATGGCTACACCTTC.

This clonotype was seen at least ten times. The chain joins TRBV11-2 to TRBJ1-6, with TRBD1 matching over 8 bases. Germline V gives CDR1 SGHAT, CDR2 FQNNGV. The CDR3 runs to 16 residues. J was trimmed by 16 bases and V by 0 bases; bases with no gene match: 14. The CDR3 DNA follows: TGTGCCAGCAGCTTAGATTCCGGTAGTTCCCGGGACAGGCTCCACTTT. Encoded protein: CASSLDSGSSRDRLHF.

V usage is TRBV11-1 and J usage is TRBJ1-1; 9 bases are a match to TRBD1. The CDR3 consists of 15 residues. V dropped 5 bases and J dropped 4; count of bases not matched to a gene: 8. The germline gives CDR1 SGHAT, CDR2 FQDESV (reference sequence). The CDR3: CASSVPGTGSTEAFF. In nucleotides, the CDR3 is TGTGCCAGCAGCGTTCCCGGGACAGGGAGCACTGAAGCTTTCTTT.

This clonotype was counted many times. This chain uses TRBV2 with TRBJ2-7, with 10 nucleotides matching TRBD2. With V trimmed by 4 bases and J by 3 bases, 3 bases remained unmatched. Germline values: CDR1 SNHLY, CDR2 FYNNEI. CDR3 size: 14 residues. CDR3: CASSGLAGLYEQYF. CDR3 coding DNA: TGTGCCAGCAGTGGACTAGCGGGCCTCTACGAGCAGTACTTC.

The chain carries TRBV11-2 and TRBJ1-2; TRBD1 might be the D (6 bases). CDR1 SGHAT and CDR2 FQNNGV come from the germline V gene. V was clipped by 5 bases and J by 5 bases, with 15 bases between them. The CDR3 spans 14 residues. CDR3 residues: CASSPWGGGYGYTF. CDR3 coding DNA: TGTGCCAGCAGCCCCTGGGGGGGCGGGTATGGCTACACCTTC.

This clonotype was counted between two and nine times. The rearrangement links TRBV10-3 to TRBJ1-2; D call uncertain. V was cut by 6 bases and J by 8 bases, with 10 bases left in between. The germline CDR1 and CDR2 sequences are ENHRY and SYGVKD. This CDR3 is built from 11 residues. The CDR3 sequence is CAIRIFKGYTF. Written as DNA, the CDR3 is TGTGCCATCAGAATCTTTAAAGGCTACACCTTC.